The T cell receptor (beta chain) described here comes from a study of shared clonotypes between healthy human individuals. V lost 5 bases and J lost 4; bases outside the gene matches: 4. The CDR3 loop spans 15 amino acids. From germline, CDR1 is MDHEN and CDR2 SYDVKM. Profiling relied on immunoSEQ multiplex PCR, and the TCRdb table lists in-frame clones only, not all of them. The repertoire holds around 600,000 clones, with around 97% as singletons. CD45RA-negative memory and CD45RA+ naive subsets were split from the CD4+ cells. On this clone itself: No antigen is known for it.

Points from the study as a whole: Clonotype sharing among donors was thought likely to change with sequencing depth.

The receptor comes from a woman aged 30 to 39 in good health. The sequencing sample was made of naive CD4+ T cells sorted from blood. Subset reported: CD45RA+ positively selected. This chain uses TRBV28 with TRBJ2-7; 14 nucleotides match TRBD2. This CDR3 reads CASSIGTSGRYEQYF. CDR3 coding DNA: TGTGCCAGCAGTATAGGGACTAGCGGGAGATACGAGCAGTACTTC. Full variable domain (outside the CDR3, taken from reference TRBV28 and TRBJ2-7): DVKVTQSSRYLVKRTGEKVFLECVQDMDHENMFWYRQDPGLGLRLIYFSYDVKMKEKGDIPEGYSVSREKKERFSLILESASTNQTSMYLCASSIGTSGRYEQYFGPGTRLTVT.